This record looks at one TCR beta chain sequence and its context. Its matching antigen is unknown. This record comes from a study of monozygotic twins with inflammatory bowel disease. Nested PCRs (around 16 and 10 cycles, two total) were applied to TCRalpha and TCRbeta cDNA. TCRdb reprocessed the 5' RACE reads, keeping one entry per CDR3 protein, no DNA. The repertoire table contains under 200,000 distinct CDR3 sequences. Study-level results: Concordance status among twins (concordant versus discordant) showed no link to repertoire similarity, possibly from limited power. Reduced clonotype sharing with other individuals was observed in IBD patients relative to healthy twins, especially with disease activity.

Whole blood that had not undergone T cell sorting provided the isolated total RNA. Germline-derived CDR1 and CDR2 are SGHRS and YFSETQ. There are 15 residues in the CDR3. The chain uses TRBV5-1 and TRBJ2-7; the D call from TCRdb, TRBD2, cannot be confirmed without DNA. The sample was blood. This clonotype was obtained from a human donor with ulcerative colitis or Crohn's disease, or a healthy co-twin of an affected twin (not recorded which). The CDR3 region is CASSLGTSGAYEQYF.